This paragraph reports one TCR beta chain. This CDR3 contains 15 residues. J gave up 5 bases and V 5 bases, and 9 bases lay outside the gene matches. Germline CDR1 reads MNHEY; CDR2 reads SVGAGI. Some clones are missing from TCRdb's copy, which holds only in-frame ones; the method was immunoSEQ multiplex PCR. Seen here are approximately 670,000 clones, 85% to 90% observed once, and the top ten hold about 0.24%. The data derive from a study of blood T cell repertoires in COVID-19. Sample: peripheral blood. This TCR was sampled from a woman aged 18 to 35 with acute or convalescent COVID-19. The V gene is TRBV6-5, the J gene TRBJ1-1; 9 bases map to TRBD1. The CDR3 coding sequence is TGTGCCAGCAGTCCCACGGGACAGGGTAGGACTGAAGCTTTCTTT. It yields the protein CASSPTGQGRTEAFF.